Following are 3 T cell receptor beta chains from one sample sequenced in a study of T-cell reconstitution after alpha-beta-depleted transplantation in children. Unique molecular identifiers were built into the TCRbeta library. TCRdb recomputed calls from the PCR reads with MiXCR, one row per CDR3 protein. The sample includes approximately 500,000 distinct CDR3 sequences, 25% to 30% seen only once; the top ten take 30% to 40%. The sample consisted of PBMCs, taken before TCRalphabeta/CD19-depleted stem cell transplant. These receptors all come from a boy under two years old with Wiskott-Aldrich syndrome, due to receive a stem cell transplant.

The chain has TRBV28 and TRBJ2-7, with 9 bases fitting TRBD2. This CDR3 is built from 13 residues. In germline, CDR1 is MDHEN, CDR2 SYDVKM. V lost 3 bases to trimming and J lost 9 bases; unmatched junction nucleotides: 6. The CDR3 nucleotides are TGTGCCAGCAGTTTTCGCGGGAGGGCCAGGCAGTACTTC. This gives the protein CASSFRGRARQYF.

This chain uses TRBV6-5 with TRBJ2-3, with 7 bases aligning to TRBD2. With V trimmed by 6 bases and J by 10 bases, 7 bases remained unmatched. In germline, CDR1 is MNHEY, CDR2 SVGAGI. CDR3 size: 12 residues. The DNA of the CDR3 is TGTGCCAGCAGCGCCCTCGGGAGGCCGCAGTATTTT. Translation gives CASSALGRPQYF.

The V and J genes are TRBV5-1 and TRBJ2-1, with 7 bases lining up with TRBD1. This CDR3 has 15 amino acids. Germline assignment: CDR1 SGHRS and CDR2 YFSETQ. Losses at the gene ends were 3 bases for V and 5 bases for J; bases not matched to a gene: 8. The DNA for the CDR3 is TGCGCCAGCAGCTCAGTTGGGACAGTAGACAATGAGCAGTTCTTC. This sequence encodes CASSSVGTVDNEQFF.